Below, 8 T cell receptor beta chains from the same sample are listed, as sequenced in a study of T cells in Graves' hyperthyroidism and ophthalmopathy. Researchers amplified the TCR beta CDR3 regions from RNA transcripts. TCR CDR3 underwent first-round RT-PCR with the HTBI primer set. TCRdb re-called the multiplex PCR reads with MiXCR, one entry per CDR3 protein. The table includes 690,000 or so distinct CDR3 sequences, around 20% detected once. Sequences were obtained from blood. The receptors here all came from a woman between 50 and 59 years old with Graves' hyperthyroidism that later progressed to Graves' ophthalmopathy.

Comment on this clonotype: Possible read error: a much larger clone is one base away. CDR3 loop: CASSRGTTEQYF. The CDR3 bases are TGTGCCAGCAGCCGAGGGACAACCGAGCAGTACTTC. The rearrangement uses TRBV3-1 and TRBJ2-7, with a possible D match to TRBD1 (6 bases). Trimming left V 4 bases short and J 6 bases short, with 10 bases between. Germline CDR1 LGHDT, CDR2 YNNKEL (reference sequence). The CDR3 has 12 residues.

This clonotype came up a few times. The CDR3 DNA is TGTGCCAGTAGACTGGACAGGGTCCGGTCTAGCACAGATACGCAGTATTTT. It encodes CASRLDRVRSSTDTQYF. This chain uses TRBV19 with TRBJ2-3, with 8 bases lining up with TRBD1. After removal of 6 bases from V and 0 bases from J, the junction contained 11 bases not matched to a gene. In germline, CDR1 is LNHDA, CDR2 SQIVND (reference sequence). The CDR3 is 17 residues long.

Many counts were recorded for this clonotype. The genes are TRBV27 and TRBJ1-2; 7 positions match TRBD1. The CDR3 runs to 16 residues. V gave up 3 bases and J gave up 4 bases; unmatched junction bases: 11. Germline values: CDR1 MNHEY, CDR2 SMNVEV (reference sequence). The CDR3 protein is CASSFRSQGDVYGYTF. In DNA form, the CDR3 reads TGTGCCAGCAGTTTCCGGAGTCAGGGGGATGTCTATGGCTACACCTTC.

The V and J genes are TRBV25-1 and TRBJ1-4; possible D gene TRBD1, 5 bases. V lost 5 bases and J lost 0, with 10 bases in between. Germline V gene data show CDR1 as MGHDK and CDR2 as SYGVNS. This CDR3 spans 15 amino acids. DNA for the CDR3: TGTGCCAGCAGTTCGGGGCTCTCAACTAATGAAAAACTGTTTTTT. Its protein product is CASSSGLSTNEKLFF.

This clonotype showed up many times. The chain carries TRBV11-3 and TRBJ2-3, with 10 bases that match TRBD2. The V and J ends lost 5 bases and 2 bases, in that order; junction bases with no gene match: 4. From germline, CDR1 is SGHNT and CDR2 YENEEA. CDR3 length: 15 amino acids. The CDR3 reads CASSPSGGSTDTQYF. DNA of the CDR3: TGTGCCAGCAGCCCTAGCGGGGGCTCCACAGATACGCAGTATTTT.

V is TRBV7-9 and J is TRBJ2-7; 9 bases match TRBD1. The CDR3 totals 14 residues. Trimming removed 5 bases from V and 5 bases from J; junction bases left unmatched: 7. Germline V gives CDR1 SEHNR, CDR2 FQNEAQ (reference sequence). The CDR3 loop is CASSLGTGFNEQYF. DNA for the CDR3: TGTGCCAGCAGCCTCGGGACAGGGTTCAACGAGCAGTACTTC.

The chain is built from TRBV15 and TRBJ1-2; no clear D. The V end lost 2 bases, the J end lost 7 bases, and 17 bases lay between the germline ends. The CDR3 is 15 amino acids. The germline V gene has CDR1 LNHNV and CDR2 YYDKDF (reference sequence). The CDR3 sequence: CATSRHPTSNGGYTF. The CDR3 bases are TGTGCCACCAGCAGACACCCGACATCCAATGGTGGCTACACCTTC.

A few counts support this clonotype. J is TRBJ1-2 and V is TRBV5-6; D remains unclear. Germline assignment: CDR1 SGHDT and CDR2 YYEEEE. Trimming stripped 4 bases from V and 4 bases from J, with 17 bases between. The CDR3 totals 15 residues. The CDR3 coding sequence is TGTGCCAGCAGCGCGGGTGCCCGTGTATTCTATGGCTACACCTTC. Translating it yields CASSAGARVFYGYTF.